This T cell receptor beta chain was sequenced in a study of human T cells and chemical hapten exposure. This clonotype was seen more than once but under ten times. Antigen unknown. Germline V gene sequence: CDR1 MNHEY, CDR2 SVGEGT. Trimming left V 2 bases short and J 5 bases short, with 13 bases between. There are 15 residues in the CDR3. Library preparation tagged each individual cDNA molecule with a unique molecular identifier. TCRdb analysed the RACE reads with MiXCR anew, one entry per CDR3 protein. The data hold some 79,000 distinct CDR3 sequences, with 8.5% to 12% observed a single time. The study's findings and limits: Expanded TCRs clustered into significantly more large CDR3 similarity groups than controls, the analysis revealed.

Time point denoted: patch test 2, 6 weeks after DPC sensitization. Treatment of the sample: therapeutic diphenylcyclopropenone sensitization with weekly scalp DPC. The chain combines TRBV6-2 or TRBV6-3 with TRBJ2-1; D is unclear. Here the sequenced sample was whole blood, taken in connection with sensitization to the hapten diphenylcyclopropenone (DPC). This TCR was sampled from a woman aged 50 to 65 with alopecia areata. Some clones in this sample may be carry-over from other donors' samples. The CDR3 DNA is TGTGCCAGCAGTTACGAAGGATTGGGAAACAATGAGCAGTTCTTC. It yields the protein CASSYEGLGNNEQFF.